The T cell receptor (beta chain) described here comes from a study of blood T cell repertoires in COVID-19 (TCRdb year 2020). Context from the whole study: The collaborator samples originated in the United States, Italy and Spain and spanned the acute and convalescent phases of COVID-19. The sample metadata nearly always contained a de-identified subject ID, COVID-19 status, age in years and sex. Samples were obtained from the ongoing ImmuneRACE study (first 160 participants) and from 1,254 subjects provided by 6 global collaborators. The prospective study material was composed of cDNA or gDNA derived from T cells, B-cell-depleted T cells, or PBMCs. The repertoires were released in a freely available public database intended as a resource for research on the immune response to SARS-CoV-2. The dataset comprised deeply sampled blood TCRbeta repertoires from subjects exposed to, actively infected with, or recovered from COVID-19. Where HLA class I and class II types were available, the types were taken from metadata supplied by the sample provider, not from assay-based typing. Here is what the overall study found, with its caveats: Clinical and demographic metadata were provided uncurated, with the amount varying by source and participant.

According to the germline V gene, CDR1 reads KGHDR and CDR2 reads SFDVKD. A distance of 12 bases separates the germline ends of V and J, which lose 9 bases and 2 bases respectively. The CDR3, cysteine through phenylalanine, is 14 amino acids long. Only the CDR3 portion is preserved as DNA: 42 bases, with reading frame beginning at the first base. Comment on this clone: Its cognate antigen has yet to be identified. Base qualities are missing; no much larger clone stands one base away.

TCRbeta CDR3 regions were amplified from genomic DNA by means of the immunoSEQ Assay, a bias-controlled multiplex PCR. The published analysis was carried out like this. Within the assay, amplification of reference gene primers was used to estimate how many nucleated cells each sample contained. To quantify the absolute abundance of each unique TCRbeta CDR3 rearrangement, sequence reads were collapsed and filtered. For each sample, productive Simpson clonality was calculated as the square root of Simpson's diversity index across productive rearrangements. In TCRdb, the immuneACCESS table is reduced to in-frame sequences with V and J assigned. These tables do not hold every clone; where another copy was compared, an unresolved V gene accounts for under half, and the others remain unexplained. The D gene and trimming were derived from the DNA, and the V and J assignments and clone size from that table. Present in this sample are approximately 300,000 clones, under 90% of which were seen just once. The ten largest account for 3.5% to 4.5% of the sample.

Participants in the prospective study were aged about 18 to 89 years, lived in 20 to 25 United States geographic areas, and enrolled through a virtual design. Cohort assignment in the prospective study relied on participant-reported clinical history from a screening survey and a study questionnaire. Recovered participants in ImmuneRACE Cohort 3 were defined by two consecutive negative NP/OP PCR tests, clearance by a healthcare professional, or resolution of symptoms. Each participant in the prospective study had whole blood, serum and a nasopharyngeal or oropharyngeal swab collected by mobile phlebotomists. Over a roughly two-month period, participants in the prospective study had the option of providing additional blood draws and questionnaires. Before DNA extraction, prospective study blood samples were shipped either frozen or at room temperature.

Material: PBMCs or T cells enriched from blood (not recorded which). Recombination joined TRBV24-1 with TRBJ2-2; TRBD1 could be the D gene, as 5 bases match. This clonotype originated in a man aged 25-45 years who had recovered from COVID-19. The sequenced DNA: TGTGCCACCCGCCCCGACAGAAACACCGGGGAGCTGTTTTTT. Its protein reads: CATRPDRNTGELFF.